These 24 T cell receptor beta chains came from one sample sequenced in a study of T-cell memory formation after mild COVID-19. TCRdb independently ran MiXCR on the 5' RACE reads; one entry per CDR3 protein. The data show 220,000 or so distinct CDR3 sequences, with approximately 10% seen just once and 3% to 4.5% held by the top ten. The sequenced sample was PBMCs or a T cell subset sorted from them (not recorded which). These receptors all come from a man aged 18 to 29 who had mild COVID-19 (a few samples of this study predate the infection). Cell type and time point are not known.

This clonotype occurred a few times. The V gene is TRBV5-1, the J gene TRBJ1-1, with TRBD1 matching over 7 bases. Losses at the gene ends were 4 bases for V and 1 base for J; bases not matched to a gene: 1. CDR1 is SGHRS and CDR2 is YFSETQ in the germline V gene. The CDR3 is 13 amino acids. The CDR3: CASSTGANTEAFF. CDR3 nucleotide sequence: TGCGCCAGCAGCACAGGGGCGAACACTGAAGCTTTCTTT.

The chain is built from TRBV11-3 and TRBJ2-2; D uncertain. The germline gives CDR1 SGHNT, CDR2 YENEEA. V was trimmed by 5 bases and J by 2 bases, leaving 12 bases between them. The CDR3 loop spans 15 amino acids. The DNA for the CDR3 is TGTGCCAGCAGCCGACGGGCATATAACACCGGGGAGCTGTTTTTT. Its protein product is CASSRRAYNTGELFF.

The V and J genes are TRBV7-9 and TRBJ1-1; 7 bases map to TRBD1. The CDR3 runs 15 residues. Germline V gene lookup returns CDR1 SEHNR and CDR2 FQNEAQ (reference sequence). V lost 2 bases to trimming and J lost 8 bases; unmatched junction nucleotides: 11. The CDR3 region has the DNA TGTGCCAGCAGCTTACGGGACAGTGGTGAATCGGAAGCTTTCTTT. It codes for CASSLRDSGESEAFF.

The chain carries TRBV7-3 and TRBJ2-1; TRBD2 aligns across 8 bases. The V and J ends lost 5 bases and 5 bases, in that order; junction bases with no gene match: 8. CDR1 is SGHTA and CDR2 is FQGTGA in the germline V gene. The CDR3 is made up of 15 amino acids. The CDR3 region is CASSPRGGADNEQFF. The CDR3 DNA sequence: TGTGCCAGCAGCCCACGGGGGGGCGCGGACAATGAGCAGTTCTTC.

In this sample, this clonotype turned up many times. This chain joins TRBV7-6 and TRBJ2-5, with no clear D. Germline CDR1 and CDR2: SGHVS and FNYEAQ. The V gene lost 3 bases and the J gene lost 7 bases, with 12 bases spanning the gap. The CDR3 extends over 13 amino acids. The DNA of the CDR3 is TGTGCCAGCAGCTTCAACAGCCATGGGACCCAGTACTTC. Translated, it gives CASSFNSHGTQYF.

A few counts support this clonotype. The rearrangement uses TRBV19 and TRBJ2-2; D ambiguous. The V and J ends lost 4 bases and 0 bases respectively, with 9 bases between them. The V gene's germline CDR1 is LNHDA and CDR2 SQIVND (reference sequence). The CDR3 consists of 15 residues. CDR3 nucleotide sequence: TGTGCCAGTAGTAAGGCAGCCACGAACACCGGGGAGCTGTTTTTT. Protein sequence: CASSKAATNTGELFF.

CDR3 protein: CASSAGGGSYNEQFF. The CDR3 bases are TGTGCCAGCAGTGCCGGGGGGGGGTCCTACAATGAGCAGTTCTTC. The chain is built from TRBV12-3 or TRBV12-4 and TRBJ2-1, with 8 nucleotides matching TRBD2. This CDR3 has 15 amino acids. Losses at the gene ends were 5 bases for V and 1 base for J; bases not matched to a gene: 4.

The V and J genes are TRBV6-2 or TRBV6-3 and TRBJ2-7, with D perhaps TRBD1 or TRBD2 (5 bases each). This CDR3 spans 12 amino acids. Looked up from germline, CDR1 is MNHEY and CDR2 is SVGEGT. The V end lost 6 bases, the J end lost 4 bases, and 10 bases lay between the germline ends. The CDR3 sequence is CASSWDRYEQYV. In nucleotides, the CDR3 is TGTGCCAGCAGCTGGGACCGGTACGAGCAGTACGTC.

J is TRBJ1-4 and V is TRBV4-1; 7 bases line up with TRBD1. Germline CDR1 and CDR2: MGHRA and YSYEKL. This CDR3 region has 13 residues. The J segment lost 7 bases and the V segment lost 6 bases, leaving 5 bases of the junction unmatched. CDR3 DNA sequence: TGCGCCAGCAGTCAGACAGGGAGTGAAAAACTGTTTTTT. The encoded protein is CASSQTGSEKLFF.

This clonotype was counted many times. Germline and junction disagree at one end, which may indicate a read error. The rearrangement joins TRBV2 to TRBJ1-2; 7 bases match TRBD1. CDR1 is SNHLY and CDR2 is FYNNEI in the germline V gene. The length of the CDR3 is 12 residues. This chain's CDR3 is CASSGTGGKILF. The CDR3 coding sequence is TGTGCCAGCAGTGGGACAGGCGGTAAGATCCTGTTC.

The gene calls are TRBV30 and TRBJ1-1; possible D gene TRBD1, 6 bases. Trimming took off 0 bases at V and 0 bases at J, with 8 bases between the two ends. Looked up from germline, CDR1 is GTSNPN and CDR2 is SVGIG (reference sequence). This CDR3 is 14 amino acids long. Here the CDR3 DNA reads TGTGCCTGGAGTGTACAGGGTCTGAACACTGAAGCTTTCTTT. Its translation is CAWSVQGLNTEAFF.

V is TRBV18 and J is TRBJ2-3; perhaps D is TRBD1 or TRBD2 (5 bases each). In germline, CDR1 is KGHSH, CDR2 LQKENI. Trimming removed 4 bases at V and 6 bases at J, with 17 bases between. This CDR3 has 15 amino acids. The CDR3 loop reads CASSRTGPPFDTQYF. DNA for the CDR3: TGTGCCAGCTCACGGACGGGACCCCCCTTTGATACGCAGTATTTT.

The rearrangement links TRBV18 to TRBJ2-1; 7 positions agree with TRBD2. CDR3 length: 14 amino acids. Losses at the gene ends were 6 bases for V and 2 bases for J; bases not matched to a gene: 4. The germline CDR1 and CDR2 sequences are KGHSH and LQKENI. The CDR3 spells CASSGGSAYNEQFF. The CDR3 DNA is TGTGCCAGCTCCGGGGGGTCGGCCTACAATGAGCAGTTCTTC. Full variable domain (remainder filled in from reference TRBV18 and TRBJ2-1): NAGVMQNPRHLVRRRGQEARLRCSPMKGHSHVYWYRQLPEEGLKFMVYLQKENIIDESGMPKERFSAEFPKEGPSILRIQQVVRGDSAAYFCASSGGSAYNEQFFGPGTRLTVL.

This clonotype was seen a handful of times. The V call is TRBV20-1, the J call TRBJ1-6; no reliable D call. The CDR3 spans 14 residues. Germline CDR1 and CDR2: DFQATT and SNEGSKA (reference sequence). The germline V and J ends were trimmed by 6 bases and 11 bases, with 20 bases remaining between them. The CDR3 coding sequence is TGCAGTGCCATTCCCCCGACGGGCTTGACACCCCTCCACTTT. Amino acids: CSAIPPTGLTPLHF.

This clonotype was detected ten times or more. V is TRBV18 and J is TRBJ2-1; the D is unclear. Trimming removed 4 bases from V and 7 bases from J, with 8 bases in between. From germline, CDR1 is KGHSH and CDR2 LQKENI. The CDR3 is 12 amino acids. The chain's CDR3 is CASSQQRNEQFF. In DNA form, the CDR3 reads TGTGCCAGCTCACAACAGAGAAATGAGCAGTTCTTC. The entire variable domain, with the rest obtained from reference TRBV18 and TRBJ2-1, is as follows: NAGVMQNPRHLVRRRGQEARLRCSPMKGHSHVYWYRQLPEEGLKFMVYLQKENIIDESGMPKERFSAEFPKEGPSILRIQQVVRGDSAAYFCASSQQRNEQFFGPGTRLTVL.

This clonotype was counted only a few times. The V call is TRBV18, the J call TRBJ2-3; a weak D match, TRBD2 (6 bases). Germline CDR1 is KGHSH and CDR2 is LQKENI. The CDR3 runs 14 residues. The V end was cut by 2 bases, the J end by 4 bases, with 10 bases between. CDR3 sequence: CASSPMAGSDTQYF. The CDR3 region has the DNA TGTGCCAGCTCACCAATGGCGGGGTCAGATACGCAGTATTTT.

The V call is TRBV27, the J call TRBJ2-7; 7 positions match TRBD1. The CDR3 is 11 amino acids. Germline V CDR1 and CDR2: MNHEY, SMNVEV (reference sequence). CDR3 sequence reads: CASSSTRQGAV. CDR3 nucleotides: TGTGCCAGCAGTAGCACCAGACAGGGAGCCGTC.

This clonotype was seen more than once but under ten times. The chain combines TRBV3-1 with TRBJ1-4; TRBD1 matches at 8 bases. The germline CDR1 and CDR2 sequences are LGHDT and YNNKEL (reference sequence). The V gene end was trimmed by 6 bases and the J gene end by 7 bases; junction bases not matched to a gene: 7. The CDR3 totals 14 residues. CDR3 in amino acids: CASSDRTGREKLFF. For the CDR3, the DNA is TGTGCCAGCAGTGACAGGACAGGGCGTGAAAAACTGTTTTTT.

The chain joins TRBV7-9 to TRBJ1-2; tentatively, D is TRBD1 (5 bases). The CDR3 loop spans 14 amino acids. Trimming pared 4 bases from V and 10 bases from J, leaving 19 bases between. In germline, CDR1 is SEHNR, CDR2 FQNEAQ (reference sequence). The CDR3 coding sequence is TGTGCCAGCAGCTCCCCGTTTCCAGGGAGTATCTACACCTTC. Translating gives CASSSPFPGSIYTF. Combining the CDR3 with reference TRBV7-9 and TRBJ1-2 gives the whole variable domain DTGVSQNPRHKITKRGQNVTFRCDPISEHNRLYWYRQTLGQGPEFLTYFQNEAQLEKSRLLSDRFSAERPKGSFSTLEIQRTEQGDSAMYLCASSSPFPGSIYTFGSGTRLTVV.

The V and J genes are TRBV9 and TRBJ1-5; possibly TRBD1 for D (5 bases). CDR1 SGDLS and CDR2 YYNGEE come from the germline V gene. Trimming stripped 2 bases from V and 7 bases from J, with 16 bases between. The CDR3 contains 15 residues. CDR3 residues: CASSVEGYSGQPQHF. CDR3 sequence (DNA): TGTGCCAGCAGCGTGGAGGGGTATTCGGGACAGCCCCAGCATTTT.

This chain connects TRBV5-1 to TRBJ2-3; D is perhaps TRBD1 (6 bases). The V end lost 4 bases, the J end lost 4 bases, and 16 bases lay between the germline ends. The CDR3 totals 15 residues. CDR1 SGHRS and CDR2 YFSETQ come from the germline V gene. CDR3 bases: TGCGCCAGCAGCGTCCAGGGGCGCAGCGCAGATACGCAGTATTTT. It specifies CASSVQGRSADTQYF.

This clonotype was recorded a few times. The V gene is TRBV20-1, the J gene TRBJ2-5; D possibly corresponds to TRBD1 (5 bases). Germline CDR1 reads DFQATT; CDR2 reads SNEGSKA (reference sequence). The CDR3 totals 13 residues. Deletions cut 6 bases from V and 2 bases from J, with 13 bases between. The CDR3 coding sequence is TGCAGTGCGGGGCGGCCGGCGCAAGAGACCCAGTACTTC. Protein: CSAGRPAQETQYF.

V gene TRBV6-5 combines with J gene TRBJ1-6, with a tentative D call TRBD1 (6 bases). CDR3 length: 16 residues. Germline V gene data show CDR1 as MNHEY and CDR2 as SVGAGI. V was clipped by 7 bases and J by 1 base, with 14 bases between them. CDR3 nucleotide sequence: TGTGCCAGCAAAACCTACGGGACATCCTATAATTCACCCCTCCACTTT. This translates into CASKTYGTSYNSPLHF.

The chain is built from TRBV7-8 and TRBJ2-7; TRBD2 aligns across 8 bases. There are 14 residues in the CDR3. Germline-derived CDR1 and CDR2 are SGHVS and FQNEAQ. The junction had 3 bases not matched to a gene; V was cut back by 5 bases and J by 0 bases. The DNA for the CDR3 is TGTGCCAGCAGCGGGACTAGAAACTCCTACGAGCAGTACTTC. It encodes CASSGTRNSYEQYF.